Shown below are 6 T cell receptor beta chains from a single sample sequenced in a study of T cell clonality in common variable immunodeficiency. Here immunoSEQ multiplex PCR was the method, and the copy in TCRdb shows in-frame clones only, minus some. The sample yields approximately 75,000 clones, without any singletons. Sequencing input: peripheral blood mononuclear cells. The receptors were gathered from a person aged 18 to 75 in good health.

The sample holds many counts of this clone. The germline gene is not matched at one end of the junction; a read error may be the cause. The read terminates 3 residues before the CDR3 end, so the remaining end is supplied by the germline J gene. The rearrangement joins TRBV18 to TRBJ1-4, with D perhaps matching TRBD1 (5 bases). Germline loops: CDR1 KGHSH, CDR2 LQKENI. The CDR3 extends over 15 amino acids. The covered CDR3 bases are TGTGCCAGCTCACCACCACCGGGGGTTAATGAAGAA. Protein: CASSPPPGVNEE. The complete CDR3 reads CASSPPPGVNEELFF.

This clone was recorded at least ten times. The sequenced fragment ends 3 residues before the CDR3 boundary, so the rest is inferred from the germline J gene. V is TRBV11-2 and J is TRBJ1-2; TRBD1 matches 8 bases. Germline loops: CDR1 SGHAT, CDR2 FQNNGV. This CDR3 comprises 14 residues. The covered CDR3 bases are TGTGCCAGCAGCTTAGGACAGGGGTTAGGAGGC. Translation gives CASSLGQGLGG. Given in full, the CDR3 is CASSLGQGLGGYTF.

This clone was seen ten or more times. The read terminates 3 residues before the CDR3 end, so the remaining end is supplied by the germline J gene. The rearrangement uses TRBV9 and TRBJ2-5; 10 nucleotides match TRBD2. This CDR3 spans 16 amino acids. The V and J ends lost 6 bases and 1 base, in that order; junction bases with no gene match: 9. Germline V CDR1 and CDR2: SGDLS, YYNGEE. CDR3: CASNLGLAAPQETQYF. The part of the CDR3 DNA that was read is TGTGCCAGCAACCTAGGACTAGCGGCCCCCCAAGAGACC. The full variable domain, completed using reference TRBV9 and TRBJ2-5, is DSGVTQTPKHLITATGQRVTLRCSPRSGDLSVYWYQQSLDQGLQFLIQYYNGEERAKGNILERFSAQQFPDLHSELNLSSLELGDSALYFCASNLGLAAPQETQYFGPGTRLLVL.

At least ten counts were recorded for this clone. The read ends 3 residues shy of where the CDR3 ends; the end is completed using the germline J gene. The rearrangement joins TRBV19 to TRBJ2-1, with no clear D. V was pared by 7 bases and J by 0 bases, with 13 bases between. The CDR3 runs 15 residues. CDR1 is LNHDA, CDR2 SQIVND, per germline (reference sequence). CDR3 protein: CASTIGASSYNEQFF. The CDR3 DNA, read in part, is TGTGCCAGTACCATCGGTGCTAGCTCCTACAATGAG. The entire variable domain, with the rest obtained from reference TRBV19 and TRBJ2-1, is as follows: DGGITQSPKYLFRKEGQNVTLSCEQNLNHDAMYWYRQDPGQGLRLIYYSQIVNDFQKGDIAEGYSVSREKKESFPLTVTSAQKNPTAFYLCASTIGASSYNEQFFGPGTRLTVL.

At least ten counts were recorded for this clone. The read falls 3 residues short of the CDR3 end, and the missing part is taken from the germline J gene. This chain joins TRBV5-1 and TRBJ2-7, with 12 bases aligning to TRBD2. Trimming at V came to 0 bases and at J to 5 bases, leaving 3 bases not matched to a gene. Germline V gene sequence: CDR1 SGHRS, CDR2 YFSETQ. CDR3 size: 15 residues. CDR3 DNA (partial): TGCGCCAGCAGCTTGGGACTAGCGGGAGAAGACGAG. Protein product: CASSLGLAGEDE. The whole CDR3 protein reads CASSLGLAGEDEQYF.

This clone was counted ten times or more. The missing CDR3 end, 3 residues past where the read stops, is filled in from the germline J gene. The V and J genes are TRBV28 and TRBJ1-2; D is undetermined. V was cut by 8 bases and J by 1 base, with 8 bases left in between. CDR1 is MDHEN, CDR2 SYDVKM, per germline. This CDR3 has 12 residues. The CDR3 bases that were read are TGTGCCAGCTCCGAGGTTAACTATGGC. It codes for CASSEVNYG. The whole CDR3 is CASSEVNYGYTF.